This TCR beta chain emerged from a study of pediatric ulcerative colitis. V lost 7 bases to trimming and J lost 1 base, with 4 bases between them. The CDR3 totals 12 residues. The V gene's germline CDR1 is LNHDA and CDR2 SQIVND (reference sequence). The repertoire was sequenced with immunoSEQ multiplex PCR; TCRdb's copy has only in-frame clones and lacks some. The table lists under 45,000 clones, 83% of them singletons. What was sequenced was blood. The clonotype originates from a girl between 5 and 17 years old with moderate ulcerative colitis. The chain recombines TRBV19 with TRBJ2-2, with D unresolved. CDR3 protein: CASNGNTGELFF. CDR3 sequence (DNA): TGTGCCAGTAATGGGAACACCGGGGAGCTGTTTTTT.